The 8 T cell receptor beta chains below come from one sample, sequenced in a study of a mutant IDH1 vaccine in newly diagnosed glioma. What these receptors recognize is not known. This table comes from immunoSEQ multiplex PCR, and its TCRdb copy is limited to in-frame clones, with some not included. The table has roughly 32,000 clones, roughly 80% seen once. Indicated time point: week 35, safety follow-up. In the vaccine, a single dose held 300 ug of the mutant IDH1 20-mer peptide, along with topical imiquimod. Sample: PBMCs, taken from a glioma patient whose treatment included an IDH1 peptide vaccine. The receptors shown here come from a woman aged 18 to 35 with glioma.

The chain joins TRBV6-1 to TRBJ2-7; possibly TRBD1 for D (5 bases). Trimming took 5 bases from V and 3 from J, leaving 11 bases between them. CDR1 MNHNS and CDR2 SASEGT come from the germline V gene. The CDR3 is 13 residues long. The CDR3 nucleotides read TGTGCCAGCAGTCAGGGTGTGTTCTACGAGCAGTACTTC. Protein product: CASSQGVFYEQYF.

The J gene is TRBJ1-2, the V gene TRBV4-2; 8 bases line up with TRBD1. This CDR3 comprises 16 residues. The V gene end was trimmed by 0 bases and the J gene end by 8 bases; junction bases not matched to a gene: 11. Germline loops: CDR1 LGHNA, CDR2 YNFKEQ. The CDR3 nucleotides are TGTGCCAGCAGCCAAGATTGGCAGGGGGCTGGGAGCGGCTACACCTTC. It yields the protein CASSQDWQGAGSGYTF.

The CDR3 spells CASSAGTGGWSANEKLFF. The CDR3 DNA reads TGTGCCAGCAGTGCCGGGACAGGGGGATGGTCGGCTAATGAAAAACTGTTTTTT. The V call is TRBV2, the J call TRBJ1-4; 11 bases align to TRBD1. Germline lookup yields CDR1 SNHLY and CDR2 FYNNEI. The CDR3 contains 18 residues. The trim removed 4 bases at V and 3 bases at J, leaving 10 bases unmatched.

This clone has a single count. The gene calls are TRBV19 and TRBJ1-2; TRBD1 might be the D (6 bases). V lost 7 bases and J 8 bases, leaving 17 bases between the germline ends. Germline lookup yields CDR1 LNHDA and CDR2 SQIVND (reference sequence). This CDR3 has 13 residues. The CDR3 sequence: CASKGRGGEGYTF. CDR3 nucleotides: TGTGCCAGTAAGGGTCGGGGGGGCGAAGGCTACACCTTC.

This sequence joins TRBV28 and TRBJ1-2; D remains unclear. This CDR3 contains 13 residues. Germline loops: CDR1 MDHEN, CDR2 SYDVKM. The V end lost 3 bases, the J end lost 8 bases, and 13 bases lay between the germline ends. This chain's CDR3 is CASSLSSVRGYTF. CDR3 coding DNA: TGTGCCAGCAGTTTGAGCAGCGTCCGCGGCTACACCTTC.

The chain couples TRBV28 to TRBJ2-2; 9 nucleotides align to TRBD1. CDR1 and CDR2 (germline): MDHEN, SYDVKM. CDR3 size: 16 residues. With V trimmed by 8 bases and J by 6 bases, 13 bases remained unmatched. The CDR3 coding sequence is TGTGCCAGCTGTCTCGGCGGGACAGGGAGGTCCGGGGAGCTGTTTTTT. Translated, it gives CASCLGGTGRSGELFF.

This sequence joins TRBV30 and TRBJ2-2; D uncertain. The CDR3 spans 16 residues. CDR1 GTSNPN and CDR2 SVGIG come from the germline V gene (reference sequence). Deletions cut 3 bases from V and 0 bases from J, with 14 bases between. CDR3 amino acids: CAWRVAGRSNTGELFF. In DNA, the CDR3 is TGTGCCTGGAGGGTAGCCGGCAGATCGAACACCGGGGAGCTGTTTTTT.

The chain carries TRBV7-9 and TRBJ1-1, with D perhaps matching TRBD1 (6 bases). Germline CDR1 is SEHNR and CDR2 is FQNEAQ (reference sequence). This CDR3 has 15 residues. V dropped 4 bases and J dropped 4 bases, with 16 bases sitting between them. The CDR3 here is CASSSSTGGFTEAFF. Here the CDR3 DNA reads TGTGCCAGCAGCTCTTCAACGGGGGGCTTCACTGAAGCTTTCTTT.